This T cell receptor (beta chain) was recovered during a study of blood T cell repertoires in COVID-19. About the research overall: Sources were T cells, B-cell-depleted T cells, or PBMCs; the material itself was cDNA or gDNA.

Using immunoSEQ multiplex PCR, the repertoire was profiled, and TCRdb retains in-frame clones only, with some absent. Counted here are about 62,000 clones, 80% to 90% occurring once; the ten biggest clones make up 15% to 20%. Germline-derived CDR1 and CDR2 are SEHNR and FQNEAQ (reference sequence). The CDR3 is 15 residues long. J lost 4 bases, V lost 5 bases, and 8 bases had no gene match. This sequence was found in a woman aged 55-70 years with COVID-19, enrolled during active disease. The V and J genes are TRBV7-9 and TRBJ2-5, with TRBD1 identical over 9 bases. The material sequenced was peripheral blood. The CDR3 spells CASSRTTGGAETQYF. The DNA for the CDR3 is TGTGCCAGCAGCCGTACGACAGGGGGTGCAGAGACCCAGTACTTC.